This T cell receptor (beta chain) was sequenced in a study of radiotherapy plus CTLA-4 blockade in lung cancer. Study-level points and caveats: Early blood T cell clone dynamics reportedly forecast response best, with interferon-beta. Tumor-origin TCR clones grew in blood after radiotherapy plus ipilimumab.

TCRdb keeps only in-frame clones here, not all; method: immunoSEQ multiplex PCR. Of 35,000 to 55,000 clones listed, 55% to 80% are singletons. The sample holds a few counts of this clone. Its antigen remains unidentified. CDR1 and CDR2 (germline): MNHEY, SVGAGI. The CDR3 spans 15 residues. V was trimmed by 0 bases and J by 3 bases, leaving 11 bases between them. The sample here was peripheral blood, taken from a patient treated with radiotherapy plus ipilimumab. The rearrangement uses TRBV6-5 and TRBJ1-2; D is undetermined. The TCR sequence derives from a human donor with non-small cell lung cancer who had a partial response to radiotherapy plus ipilimumab. The CDR3 spells CASSYSTEAYYGYTF. CDR3 bases: TGTGCCAGCAGTTACTCGACGGAAGCGTACTATGGCTACACCTTC.